These T cell receptor beta chains were read from a single sample in a study of response to subunit inactivated influenza vaccine. MiXCR was run by TCRdb on the RT-PCR reads, yielding one entry per CDR3 protein. The sample records hundreds of thousands of distinct CDR3 sequences, around 25% being singletons. The sample was CD4+ T cells sorted from PBMCs, taken 5 days after vaccination. The receptors derive from a man between 50 and 59 years old who received an inactivated influenza vaccine. The CDR3 runs from the conserved cysteine through the conserved F or W. D genes are given only for firm matches. Not every row has a clone size; where given, it reads once, few, many or a size class.

len	v_gene	j_gene	abundance	d_gene	CDR3aa	CDR3nt
12	TRBV20-1	TRBJ2-3	many	-	CSAPRDSDTQYF	TGCAGTGCCCCCCGAGACTCCGATACGCAGTATTTT
17	TRBV3-1	TRBJ2-1	-	-	CASSQTLARGGWNEQFF	TGTGCCAGCAGCCAAACCCTCGCTCGGGGAGGTTGGAATGAGCAGTTCTTC
18	TRBV18	TRBJ2-3	-	-	CASSPPVKRVSRPDTQYF	TGTGCCAGCTCACCACCGGTGAAAAGGGTAAGCCGGCCAGATACGCAGTATTTT
16	TRBV10-3	TRBJ2-1	-	TRBD2	CAISEGRESGDNEQFF	TGTGCCATCAGTGAGGGGAGGGAGTCTGGGGACAATGAGCAGTTCTTC
15	TRBV20-1	TRBJ2-7	-	TRBD2	CSARDSASGSYEQYF	TGCAGTGCTAGAGATAGCGCTAGCGGGAGTTACGAGCAGTACTTC
16	TRBV25-1	TRBJ2-7	many	-	CASSEIGRGAAYEQYF	TGTGCCAGCAGTGAAATTGGCCGAGGAGCGGCTTACGAGCAGTACTTC
14	TRBV12-3/TRBV12-4	TRBJ2-1	few	TRBD1	CASSLPDRVNEQFF	TGTGCCAGCAGTCTCCCAGACAGGGTCAATGAGCAGTTCTTC
15	TRBV12-3/TRBV12-4	TRBJ2-1	many	TRBD2	CASSPGTSGVGEQFF	TGTGCCAGCAGCCCCGGGACTAGCGGGGTGGGGGAGCAGTTCTTC
12	TRBV20-1	TRBJ1-5	few	TRBD1	CSALQGDQPQHF	TGCAGTGCCCTCCAGGGGGATCAGCCCCAGCATTTT
14	TRBV2	TRBJ2-5	few	TRBD1	CASSRGTGRETQYF	TGTGCCAGCAGTAGGGGGACAGGACGGGAGACCCAGTACTTC
14	TRBV4-3	TRBJ2-3	few	-	CASSRGQSTDTQYF	TGCGCCAGCAGCCGCGGACAGAGCACAGATACGCAGTATTTT
14	TRBV5-1	TRBJ1-4	-	-	CASSIGTDNEKLFF	TGCGCCAGCTCCATCGGGACGGACAATGAAAAACTGTTTTTT
13	TRBV25-1	TRBJ1-1	-	TRBD1	CASRETGATEAFF	TGTGCCAGCAGGGAGACAGGGGCCACTGAAGCTTTCTTT
18	TRBV2	TRBJ2-3	-	TRBD2	CASSPRGLAGGPTDTQYF	TGTGCCAGCAGTCCGAGAGGACTAGCGGGGGGGCCAACAGATACGCAGTATTTT
15	TRBV5-1	TRBJ2-2	few	-	CASSFPGTPGGELFF	TGCGCCAGCAGCTTTCCAGGGACACCCGGCGGGGAGCTGTTTTTT
14	TRBV29-1	TRBJ2-3	-	TRBD1	CSVDDRGQADTQYF	TGCAGCGTTGACGACAGGGGGCAGGCAGATACGCAGTATTTT
14	TRBV20-1	TRBJ1-2	many	-	CTAGSPKGFYGYTF	TGCACCGCGGGTAGTCCCAAGGGTTTCTATGGCTACACCTTC
17	TRBV28	TRBJ1-5	few	-	CASSLLVASWSNQPQHF	TGTGCCAGCAGTTTGCTTGTAGCCTCTTGGTCCAATCAGCCCCAGCATTTT
14	TRBV5-1	TRBJ2-5	few	-	CASSFGQPQETQYF	TGCGCCAGCAGCTTCGGACAGCCCCAAGAGACCCAGTACTTC
17	TRBV20-1	TRBJ2-3	once	TRBD2	CSARLAGGGVGTDTQYF	TGCAGTGCTAGACTAGCGGGAGGCGGCGTGGGGACAGATACGCAGTATTTT
17	TRBV9	TRBJ2-6	-	TRBD2	CASSPGLASSGANVLTF	TGTGCCAGCAGCCCGGGACTAGCAAGCTCTGGGGCCAACGTCCTGACTTTC
16	TRBV20-1	TRBJ2-1	few	-	CSASLGGASGLREQFF	TGCAGTGCTAGTCTTGGTGGAGCCAGCGGCCTCAGGGAGCAGTTCTTC
14	TRBV2	TRBJ1-2	once	-	CASSVRDLNYGYTF	TGTGCCAGCAGTGTCAGGGATCTCAACTATGGCTACACCTTC
16	TRBV12-3/TRBV12-4	TRBJ1-5	few	-	CASNWGGQNSNQPQHF	TGTGCCAGCAATTGGGGCGGACAGAATAGCAATCAGCCCCAGCATTTT
16	TRBV7-9	TRBJ1-4	-	-	CASSQSRVATQEKLFF	TGTGCCAGCAGCCAATCCCGGGTTGCTACCCAGGAAAAACTGTTTTTT
15	TRBV7-3	TRBJ2-2	few	TRBD1	CASSLSGTGTGELFF	TGTGCCAGCAGCCTTAGTGGGACAGGGACCGGGGAGCTGTTTTTT
15	TRBV7-2	TRBJ1-1	many	TRBD1	CASSPLQGANTEAFF	TGTGCCAGCAGCCCCTTACAGGGGGCGAACACTGAAGCTTTCTTT
13	TRBV4-1	TRBJ1-5	few	-	CASSAGLDLPQHF	TGCGCCAGCAGCGCCGGGCTTGATCTGCCCCAGCATTTT
14	TRBV24-1	TRBJ2-1	few	-	CATSAPGSYNEQFF	TGTGCCACCAGTGCGCCAGGCTCCTACAATGAGCAGTTCTTC
13	TRBV5-6	TRBJ2-1	few	TRBD1	CASSFTGGNEQFF	TGTGCCAGCAGCTTCACAGGGGGAAATGAGCAGTTCTTC
14	TRBV10-3	TRBJ2-2	few	-	CAISPLGGTGELFF	TGTGCCATCAGCCCCCTAGGGGGCACCGGGGAGCTGTTTTTT
15	TRBV5-1	TRBJ1-5	few	TRBD1	CASSVTTGGNQPQHF	TGCGCCAGCAGCGTAACGACAGGGGGCAATCAGCCCCAGCATTTT
16	TRBV7-3	TRBJ2-1	few	TRBD2	CASSATSGRPGGEQFF	TGTGCCAGCAGCGCAACTAGCGGGAGGCCCGGAGGGGAGCAGTTCTTC
13	TRBV29-1	TRBJ2-1	-	TRBD2	CSVVPAGRYEQFF	TGCAGCGTTGTCCCAGCGGGACGGTATGAGCAGTTCTTC
16	TRBV5-6	TRBJ2-5	-	-	CASSRRTTSREETQYF	TGTGCCAGCAGCCGCCGAACCACTAGCAGAGAAGAGACCCAGTACTTC
15	TRBV15	TRBJ2-2	few	TRBD2	CATSKRLANTGELFF	TGTGCCACCAGCAAAAGACTAGCCAACACCGGGGAGCTGTTTTTT
14	TRBV20-1	TRBJ2-7	-	TRBD2	CSAPSGRGIYEQYF	TGCAGTGCTCCTAGCGGGAGGGGAATATACGAGCAGTACTTC
14	TRBV20-1	TRBJ2-5	-	TRBD2	CSAVAGGLKETQYF	TGCAGTGCGGTAGCGGGGGGGCTGAAGGAGACCCAGTACTTC
15	TRBV20-1	TRBJ2-1	few	TRBD2	CSARPLREGLNEQFF	TGCAGTGCTAGACCGTTACGGGAGGGCCTCAATGAGCAGTTCTTC
17	TRBV12-3/TRBV12-4	TRBJ2-2	many	TRBD2	CASSLVRLALSTGELFF	TGTGCCAGCAGTTTAGTCCGACTAGCGCTAAGCACCGGGGAGCTGTTTTTT
16	TRBV24-1	TRBJ2-7	-	-	CATSDFGVSGTYEQYF	TGTGCCACCAGTGATTTCGGCGTCTCGGGCACCTACGAGCAGTACTTC
13	TRBV4-3	TRBJ2-5	-	-	CASSQGIGETQYF	TGCGCCAGCAGCCAGGGAATAGGGGAGACCCAGTACTTC
16	TRBV6-4	TRBJ1-6	-	TRBD1	CASRFPQTGVLSPLHF	TGTGCCAGCAGATTCCCCCAGACAGGGGTCCTTTCACCCCTCCACTTT
16	TRBV12-3/TRBV12-4	TRBJ2-2	few	-	CASSSGLLINTGELFF	TGTGCCAGCAGTTCCGGACTATTAATAAACACCGGGGAGCTGTTTTTT
17	TRBV6-1	TRBJ2-3	few	TRBD2	CASSSGLAGANTDTQYF	TGTGCCAGCAGCTCCGGACTAGCGGGGGCGAACACAGATACGCAGTATTTT
14	TRBV20-1	TRBJ1-1	few	-	CSAGRTGMNTEAFF	TGCAGTGCTGGGAGGACGGGTATGAACACTGAAGCTTTCTTT
15	TRBV9	TRBJ2-5	few	TRBD1	CASSVARDRGETQYF	TGTGCCAGCAGCGTAGCTCGGGACAGGGGGGAGACCCAGTACTTC
14	TRBV3-1	TRBJ1-1	-	-	CASSQVSANTEAFF	TGTGCCAGCAGCCAAGTGTCCGCGAACACTGAAGCTTTCTTT
17	TRBV28	TRBJ1-1	-	-	CASSRPGTGGMNTEAFF	TGTGCCAGCAGTCGGCCTGGGACGGGGGGCATGAACACTGAAGCTTTCTTT
15	TRBV24-1	TRBJ1-4	few	TRBD1	CATSDPSAGGEKLFF	TGTGCCACCAGTGACCCCAGCGCAGGGGGTGAAAAACTGTTTTTT
13	TRBV6-6	TRBJ2-3	-	-	CAGGFPSTDTQYF	TGTGCGGGCGGATTCCCCTCCACAGATACGCAGTATTTT
14	TRBV20-1	TRBJ2-1	few	TRBD1	CSAEDRRSYNEQFF	TGCAGTGCTGAGGACAGGCGCTCCTACAATGAGCAGTTCTTC
15	TRBV20-1	TRBJ2-5	-	TRBD2	CSARGTSGDQETQYF	TGCAGTGCTAGAGGGACTAGCGGGGACCAAGAGACCCAGTACTTC
17	TRBV11-2	TRBJ2-1	once	TRBD2	CASSRTSGARTYNEQFF	TGTGCCAGCAGCCGAACTAGCGGGGCGCGTACCTACAATGAGCAGTTCTTC
14	TRBV18	TRBJ2-5	few	TRBD1	CASSPSTGTETQYF	TGTGCCAGCTCACCGTCGACAGGGACAGAGACCCAGTACTTC
13	TRBV29-1	TRBJ2-7	many	TRBD2	CSVEGQSGGEQYF	TGCAGCGTTGAAGGTCAATCGGGAGGCGAGCAGTACTTC
14	TRBV2	TRBJ2-1	few	-	CASSRTDRRGEQFF	TGTGCCAGCAGTCGGACGGACAGGCGGGGTGAGCAGTTCTTC
15	TRBV20-1	TRBJ2-1	-	-	CSARPSRGTYNEQFF	TGCAGTGCTAGGCCCTCCAGAGGAACCTACAATGAGCAGTTCTTC
17	TRBV7-2	TRBJ2-2	-	TRBD1	CASARSMRTGPTGELFF	TGTGCCAGCGCCCGTTCGATGCGGACAGGGCCAACCGGGGAGCTGTTTTTT